This note documents a single T cell receptor beta chain sequence. Its target is not known. Its ends do not fully match the called genes, so a read error is possible. Germline V gene sequence: CDR1 SGHVS, CDR2 FNYEAQ. There are 14 residues in the CDR3. Measured with immunoSEQ multiplex PCR; TCRdb has only the in-frame clones, and not every one. The sample lists some 60,000 clones; less than 80% were seen once. Lung cancer patients with chemo-refractory metastatic non-small-cell disease were given focal radiation plus CTLA-4 blockade with ipilimumab. This specimen comes from a study of radiotherapy plus CTLA-4 blockade in lung cancer. Study-wide results and caveats: Early clone dynamics of blood T cells, plus interferon-beta, reportedly predicted response best. The study found tumor-derived TCR clones expanded in blood after radiotherapy plus ipilimumab.

The receptor was isolated from a human donor with non-small cell lung cancer who had a complete response to radiotherapy plus ipilimumab. The starting material was peripheral blood, obtained from a patient treated with radiotherapy plus ipilimumab. V is TRBV7-6 and J is TRBJ2-5; 7 bases map to TRBD1. CDR3 protein: CASSLLEGAETQYF. The DNA for the CDR3 is TGTGCTAGCAGCTTACTTGAGGGGGCAGAGACCCAGTACTTC.